This entry lists 30 T cell receptor beta chains sequenced from one sample in a study of vaccination and CD4 T cells after COVID-19. Cultured CD4+ T cells had their DNA profiled by the Oncomine TCR Beta short-read assay. Each CDR3 protein gets one entry after TCRdb re-called the PCR reads with MiXCR. The repertoire holds 9,000 to 15,000 distinct CDR3 sequences, with 50% to 75% as singletons. Treatment of the sample: roughly 10-day PBMC culture with coronavirus spike peptide pools or control peptides (ViraFEST assay). No antigen has been identified for these receptors. Sequencing was performed on CD4+ T cells from blood, cultured in vitro. The receptor source for this set is a human donor who had recovered from COVID-19.

This rearrangement joins TRBV20-1 to TRBJ2-3; 10 bases are a match to TRBD2. Germline V gives CDR1 DFQATT, CDR2 SNEGSKA (reference sequence). The CDR3 length is 13 residues. With 7 bases clipped from V and 6 bases from J, the junction kept 7 bases outside the gene matches. The CDR3 bases are TGCAGTGGGCTAGCGGGAGAGAGTGATACGCAGTATTTT. Translating it yields CSGLAGESDTQYF.

This sequence joins TRBV25-1 and TRBJ2-3; D unresolved. V was pared by 3 bases and J by 5 bases, with 15 bases between. This CDR3 is 15 amino acids long. The germline V gene encodes CDR1 MGHDK and CDR2 SYGVNS. This chain's CDR3 is CASSEEYSRRDTQYF. CDR3 nucleotide sequence: TGTGCCAGCAGTGAGGAGTACTCCAGAAGAGATACGCAGTATTTT. The full variable domain, with the rest looked up from reference TRBV25-1 and TRBJ2-3, is EADIYQTPRYLVIGTGKKITLECSQTMGHDKMYWYQQDPGMELHLIHYSYGVNSTEKGDLSSESTVSRIRTEHFPLTLESARPSHTSQYLCASSEEYSRRDTQYFGPGTRLTVL.

This clonotype came up a few times. The genes are TRBV4-3 and TRBJ1-5, with D hard to call. CDR3 length: 13 amino acids. Germline CDR1 and CDR2: LGHNA and YSLEER. Trimming took 2 bases from V and 6 from J, leaving 8 bases between them. Written as DNA, the CDR3 is TGCGCCAGCAGCCAATCTACAGTTCAGCCCCAGCATTTT. This encodes CASSQSTVQPQHF.

V and J are TRBV27 and TRBJ2-2, with 7 bases identical to TRBD1. The ends lost 8 bases at V and 1 base at J; junction bases unmatched: 4. The CDR3 sequence is 14 residues long. The V gene's germline CDR1 is MNHEY and CDR2 SMNVEV (reference sequence). The DNA for the CDR3 is TGTGCCAGCCGACAGGGACAGAACACCGGGGAGCTGTTTTTT. It is translated as CASRQGQNTGELFF.

This clonotype has a handful of counts. The chain is built from TRBV27 and TRBJ2-5; maybe TRBD1 (5 bases). From germline, CDR1 is MNHEY and CDR2 SMNVEV (reference sequence). Deletions cut 6 bases from V and 2 bases from J, with 7 bases between. The CDR3 runs 12 residues. The CDR3 nucleotides read TGTGCCAGCAGACAGGATCAAGAGACCCAGTACTTC. It specifies CASRQDQETQYF.

Comment on this clonotype: One end of the junction fails to match germline, which may point to a read error. This chain connects TRBV28 to TRBJ2-6; D is uncertain. Germline loops: CDR1 MDHEN, CDR2 SYDVKM. The CDR3 extends over 15 amino acids. The CDR3 spells CGSSFDSSGANVLTF. The CDR3 coding sequence is TGTGGCAGCAGTTTCGATAGCTCTGGGGCCAACGTCCTGACTTTC. Full variable domain (missing parts from reference TRBV28 and TRBJ2-6): DVKVTQSSRYLVKRTGEKVFLECVQDMDHENMFWYRQDPGLGLRLIYFSYDVKMKEKGDIPEGYSVSREKKERFSLILESASTNQTSMYLCGSSFDSSGANVLTFGAGSRLTVL.

This clonotype has just a few counts. This chain connects TRBV2 to TRBJ1-5; possible D gene TRBD1, 5 bases. Deletions cut 7 bases from V and 3 bases from J, with 7 bases between. The CDR3 sequence is 12 residues long. Looked up from germline, CDR1 is SNHLY and CDR2 is FYNNEI. The CDR3 coding sequence is TGTGCCAGCAACAGGCCCAATCAGCCCCAGCATTTT. It encodes CASNRPNQPQHF.

This clonotype was counted only a few times. The chain is built from TRBV4-1 and TRBJ2-1, with 7 bases aligning to TRBD2. V lost 4 bases, J lost 8 bases, and 8 bases stayed unmatched. The length of the CDR3 is 14 residues. CDR1 and CDR2 from the germline V gene are MGHRA and YSYEKL. The CDR3 loop is CASSRGLGRDEQFF. DNA of the CDR3: TGCGCCAGCAGCCGAGGACTAGGCCGCGATGAGCAGTTCTTC.

The chain is built from TRBV6-2 or TRBV6-3 and TRBJ1-1, with D uncertain. Germline-derived CDR1 and CDR2 are MNHEY and SVGEGT. CDR3 length equals 18 residues. V shed 2 bases and J shed 0 bases, with 19 bases lying between them. CDR3 nucleotide sequence: TGTGCCAGCAGTTACAGAATCAAGGAGGGCGGCTTGAACACTGAAGCTTTCTTT. It is translated as CASSYRIKEGGLNTEAFF.

This chain uses TRBV7-3 with TRBJ2-3; D gene ambiguous. Germline loops: CDR1 SGHTA, CDR2 FQGTGA. V lost 6 bases and J lost 4, with 14 bases in between. The CDR3 runs to 14 residues. In DNA, the CDR3 is TGTGCCAGCAGTCTTAGTATGCAGGCAGATACGCAGTATTTT. Residues: CASSLSMQADTQYF.

The chain employs TRBV6-5 and TRBJ1-2; perhaps TRBD1 as D (5 bases). Germline V lookup: CDR1 MNHEY, CDR2 SVGAGI. CDR3 length: 18 residues. The V gene lost 2 bases and the J gene lost 4 bases, with 23 bases spanning the gap. CDR3 in DNA: TGTGCCAGCAGTTACCGGGGCGGTGGGCCAGGGACGGGCTATGGCTACACCTTC. Translating it yields CASSYRGGGPGTGYGYTF.

This sequence joins TRBV20-1 and TRBJ2-3, with D possibly called TRBD1 or TRBD2 (8 bases each). The germline gives CDR1 DFQATT, CDR2 SNEGSKA (reference sequence). V was cut by 1 base and J by 2 bases, with 31 bases left in between. The CDR3 consists of 21 residues. For the CDR3, the DNA is TGCAGTGCTAGAGCTACTTCAGGGGGCGCGGCGGCGGGAGGACCCACAGATACGCAGTATTTT. It is translated as CSARATSGGAAAGGPTDTQYF.

This clonotype has a single count. This chain connects TRBV28 to TRBJ1-5; D may be TRBD1 (6 bases). This CDR3 is 15 amino acids long. In germline, CDR1 is MDHEN, CDR2 SYDVKM. The V end lost 3 bases, the J end lost 2 bases, and 11 bases lay between the germline ends. The CDR3 sequence: CASSFARGGNQPQHF. CDR3 coding DNA: TGTGCCAGCAGTTTCGCTAGGGGGGGCAATCAGCCCCAGCATTTT.

V gene TRBV7-2 combines with J gene TRBJ2-3; D is undetermined. The germline gives CDR1 SGHTA, CDR2 FQGNSA. V lost 1 base, J lost 5 bases, and 10 bases lay in between. This CDR3 comprises 14 residues. The CDR3 loop reads CASSLEGLGDTQYF. The CDR3 DNA follows: TGTGCCAGCAGCTTAGAGGGTTTGGGAGATACGCAGTATTTT.

This chain links TRBV20-1 with TRBJ2-3; no firm D call. Germline CDR1 is DFQATT and CDR2 is SNEGSKA (reference sequence). V gave up 6 bases and J gave up 0 bases, with 10 bases separating them. The CDR3 contains 13 residues. The CDR3 is CSATSLSTDTQYF. CDR3 DNA: TGCAGTGCGACATCACTGAGCACAGATACGCAGTATTTT.

The chain couples TRBV28 to TRBJ2-3; 11 nucleotides match TRBD2. The CDR3 loop spans 17 amino acids. CDR1 is MDHEN and CDR2 is SYDVKM in the germline V gene. Trimming at V came to 4 bases and at J to 6 bases, leaving 12 bases not matched to a gene. The CDR3 spells CASSSPGLADLTDTQYF. Written as DNA, the CDR3 is TGTGCCAGCAGTTCACCGGGACTAGCGGATCTGACGGATACGCAGTATTTT.

This clonotype was counted a few times. The chain uses TRBV5-4 and TRBJ2-5; perhaps TRBD2 as D (5 bases). Germline CDR1 is SGHNT and CDR2 is YYREEE (reference sequence). V was shortened by 0 bases and J by 1 base, with 13 bases between the two germline ends. The CDR3 contains 16 residues. CDR3 sequence (DNA): TGTGCCAGCAGCTTGGGCGCTTTAGCGAGCCAAGAGACCCAGTACTTC. Protein: CASSLGALASQETQYF.

The chain couples TRBV4-1 to TRBJ2-3, with 13 bases that match TRBD2. CDR1 and CDR2 (germline): MGHRA, YSYEKL. The V gene end was trimmed by 4 bases and the J gene end by 6 bases; junction bases not matched to a gene: 4. The CDR3 is 15 residues long. As DNA, the CDR3 is TGCGCCAGCAGCCTTCGGACTAGCGGGAGCGATACGCAGTATTTT. This gives the protein CASSLRTSGSDTQYF.

The chain combines TRBV11-2 with TRBJ2-3, with unresolved D. Germline V lookup: CDR1 SGHAT, CDR2 FQNNGV. V lost 0 bases and J lost 4, with 5 bases in between. The CDR3 extends over 13 amino acids. In DNA form, the CDR3 reads TGTGCCAGCAGCTTAGAACGGGCAGATACGCAGTATTTT. Its translation: CASSLERADTQYF. The full variable domain, its missing parts supplied by reference TRBV11-2 and TRBJ2-3, is EAGVAQSPRYKIIEKRQSVAFWCNPISGHATLYWYQQILGQGPKLLIQFQNNGVVDDSQLPKDRFSAERLKGVDSTLKIQPAKLEDSAVYLCASSLERADTQYFGPGTRLTVL.

This clonotype showed up just a few times. The chain combines TRBV20-1 with TRBJ2-1; 13 bases fit TRBD2. CDR1 DFQATT and CDR2 SNEGSKA come from the germline V gene (reference sequence). This CDR3 is built from 20 residues. Unmatched junction bases numbered 23, after V lost 5 bases and J lost 7 bases. CDR3 sequence reads: CSASRQLLAGGEVWLNEQFF. In nucleotides, the CDR3 is TGCAGTGCTTCCCGCCAGCTACTAGCGGGAGGGGAGGTGTGGTTGAATGAGCAGTTCTTC.

This chain uses TRBV7-9 with TRBJ1-5; 8 nucleotides align to TRBD1. The CDR3 has 15 amino acids. V dropped 1 base and J dropped 7; count of bases not matched to a gene: 6. Germline V gene data show CDR1 as SEHNR and CDR2 as FQNEAQ (reference sequence). Written as DNA, the CDR3 is TGTGCCAGCAGCTTAGGGACAGGGAAGGTACAGCCCCAGCATTTT. Translated: CASSLGTGKVQPQHF.

This clonotype was seen a few times. CDR3 in DNA: TGTGCCAGCAAATCCGACTTTGTCGGGGAGCTGTTTTTT. This sequence encodes CASKSDFVGELFF. The chain links TRBV25-1 to TRBJ2-2; no clear D gene. CDR3 length equals 13 residues. Looked up from germline, CDR1 is MGHDK and CDR2 is SYGVNS. The V end was cut by 7 bases, the J end by 7 bases, with 13 bases between.

The chain has TRBV6-5 and TRBJ1-1; no clear D. Per the germline V gene, CDR1 is MNHEY and CDR2 is SVGAGI. Trimming removed 4 bases from V and 4 bases from J, with 7 bases in between. The CDR3 totals 12 residues. CDR3 region: CASSLGTTEAFF. Here the CDR3 DNA reads TGTGCCAGCAGTTTAGGTACCACTGAAGCTTTCTTT.

This chain connects TRBV6-2 or TRBV6-3 to TRBJ2-5; D possibly corresponds to TRBD1 (6 bases). The CDR3 covers 14 residues. V lost 7 bases to trimming and J lost 4 bases, with 16 bases between them. Per the germline V gene, CDR1 is MNHEY and CDR2 is SVGEGT. The CDR3 sequence is CASNKRVGGETQYF. CDR3 sequence (DNA): TGTGCCAGCAATAAGAGGGTAGGGGGAGAGACCCAGTACTTC.

The gene calls are TRBV27 and TRBJ1-2; unclear D gene. This CDR3 region has 16 residues. Trimming removed 0 bases from V and 4 bases from J, with 15 bases in between. Germline V lookup: CDR1 MNHEY, CDR2 SMNVEV (reference sequence). CDR3 sequence reads: CASSLSHGDGPYGYTF. CDR3 nucleotides: TGTGCCAGCAGTTTATCGCACGGAGACGGACCCTATGGCTACACCTTC.

The chain uses TRBV20-1 and TRBJ2-1; perhaps TRBD1 as D (6 bases). The CDR3 sequence is 13 residues long. Trimming cost V 6 bases and J 7 bases, with 16 bases left between them. Per germline, CDR1 DFQATT and CDR2 SNEGSKA (reference sequence). The CDR3 is CSAAYRALNEQFF. CDR3 bases: TGCAGTGCCGCGTACAGGGCATTGAATGAGCAGTTCTTC.

V gene TRBV25-1 combines with J gene TRBJ1-1; D uncertain. This CDR3 contains 15 residues. V lost 1 base and J 0 bases, leaving 9 bases between the germline ends. Germline values: CDR1 MGHDK, CDR2 SYGVNS. CDR3 in DNA: TGTGCCAGCAGTGAATCGGCGTCGATGAACACTGAAGCTTTCTTT. It is translated as CASSESASMNTEAFF.

The chain joins TRBV6-4 to TRBJ2-3, with D tentatively TRBD2 (7 bases). V lost 3 bases and J lost 3, with 13 bases in between. The CDR3 is made up of 15 amino acids. CDR1 is MRHNA and CDR2 is SNTAGT in the germline V gene. CDR3 region: CASSEGGGRTDTQYF. The CDR3 coding sequence is TGTGCCAGCAGTGAGGGGGGGGGCCGGACAGATACGCAGTATTTT.

This clonotype was observed a handful of times. V and J are TRBV2 and TRBJ2-5, with 9 bases lining up with TRBD1. The CDR3 sequence is 15 residues long. CDR1 SNHLY and CDR2 FYNNEI come from the germline V gene. The J segment lost 4 bases and the V segment lost 7 bases, leaving 10 bases of the junction unmatched. The CDR3 protein is CASIRGQGGRETQYF. The CDR3 DNA reads as TGTGCCAGCATACGGGGACAGGGAGGGAGAGAGACCCAGTACTTC.

This clonotype came up a few times. V is TRBV20-1 and J is TRBJ2-3, with 8 bases identical to TRBD1. Germline-derived CDR1 and CDR2 are DFQATT and SNEGSKA (reference sequence). V lost 5 bases to trimming and J lost 4 bases; unmatched junction nucleotides: 17. CDR3 length: 17 residues. CDR3 loop: CSAFIYTGGLLADTQYF. The DNA of the CDR3 is TGCAGTGCTTTTATTTATACAGGGGGGCTACTCGCAGATACGCAGTATTTT.